This is a list of T cell receptor beta chains from one sample in a study of blood T cell repertoires in COVID-19. The repertoire was sequenced with immunoSEQ multiplex PCR; TCRdb's copy has only in-frame clones and lacks some. Counted here are over 200,000 clones, around 90% occurring once; the ten biggest clones make up approximately 2.4%. What was sequenced was peripheral blood. These receptors were collected from a young man with COVID-19, enrolled during active disease. Both conserved end residues are part of each CDR3. The order of the fields is J gene, V gene, D gene, clone size, CDR3 protein, CDR3 DNA. D genes are given only for firm matches. Expanded clones get a size class; other rows say once, few or many, or leave the size out.

TRBJ1-6,TRBV13,NA,NA,CASSFNGPTEYNSPLHF,TGTGCCAGCAGCTTCAACGGCCCGACAGAATATAATTCACCCCTCCACTTT
TRBJ2-3,TRBV6-5,NA,NA,CASSTAGAPTQYF,TGTGCCAGCAGTACCGCTGGGGCTCCTACGCAGTATTTT
TRBJ2-2,TRBV4-1,TRBD2,NA,CASSPGLAGPGELFF,TGCGCCAGCAGCCCGGGACTAGCGGGACCCGGGGAGCTGTTTTTT
TRBJ2-5,TRBV3-1/TRBV3-2,NA,NA,CASSHRGLQETQYF,TGTGCCAGCAGCCACAGGGGTCTCCAAGAGACCCAGTACTTC
TRBJ2-7,TRBV10-1,TRBD2,once,CASSESVTSGPSSYEQYF,TGCGCCAGCAGTGAGTCGGTGACTAGCGGGCCCAGCTCCTACGAGCAGTACTTC
TRBJ1-5,TRBV6-5,NA,NA,CASSNQRVSNQPQHF,TGTGCCAGCAGCAATCAGAGGGTGAGCAATCAGCCCCAGCATTTT
TRBJ2-5,TRBV4-3,NA,once,CASSQDREGEVETQYF,TGCGCCAGCAGCCAAGATAGGGAGGGGGAGGTGGAGACCCAGTACTTC
TRBJ2-7,TRBV25-1,NA,once,CASSRTGGALAGGREQYF,TGTGCCAGCAGTCGGACAGGGGGAGCCCTAGCGGGAGGTCGCGAGCAGTACTTC
TRBJ1-2,TRBV11-1,NA,NA,CASSFGLTGLHYGYTF,TGTGCCAGCAGCTTTGGCCTTACAGGGCTCCACTATGGCTACACCTTC
TRBJ1-2,TRBV24-1,TRBD1,NA,CATSDRTGGVRGYTF,TGTGCCACCAGTGACCGGACAGGGGGCGTGCGTGGCTACACCTTC
TRBJ2-7,TRBV28,TRBD2,NA,CASSAPLAGGGVSYEQYF,TGTGCCAGCAGTGCCCCCTTGGCGGGAGGGGGAGTATCCTACGAGCAGTACTTC
TRBJ1-1,TRBV4-3,NA,NA,CASSLDGGPTEAFF,TGCGCCAGCAGCCTAGACGGAGGCCCGACTGAAGCTTTCTTT
TRBJ2-7,TRBV10-3,TRBD1,NA,CAISERQGFYEQYF,TGTGCCATCAGTGAAAGACAGGGGTTCTACGAGCAGTACTTC
TRBJ1-1,TRBV7-3,TRBD1,NA,CASSSQGAGTEAFF,TGTGCCAGCAGCTCACAGGGGGCTGGCACTGAAGCTTTCTTT
TRBJ1-6,TRBV2,NA,NA,CASSARTENNSPLHF,TGTGCCAGCAGTGCCCGGACAGAAAATAATTCACCCCTCCACTTT
TRBJ1-2,TRBV3-1/TRBV3-2,NA,NA,CASSPEGGGYGYTF,TGTGCCAGCAGCCCCGAGGGCGGGGGCTATGGCTACACCTTC
TRBJ1-4,TRBV2,NA,NA,CASSEGQGKKLFF,TGTGCCAGCAGTGAAGGGCAGGGAAAAAAACTGTTTTTT
TRBJ2-7,TRBV18,TRBD2,NA,CASSTTSGEGEQYF,TGTGCCAGCTCAACTACTAGCGGAGAAGGGGAGCAGTACTTC
TRBJ2-5,TRBV27,TRBD2,NA,CASSTGLAGGVETQYF,TGTGCCAGCAGTACGGGACTAGCGGGAGGGGTGGAGACCCAGTACTTC
TRBJ2-7,TRBV28,TRBD2,NA,CASMTSGSAHDYEQYF,TGTGCCAGCATGACTAGCGGGTCGGCCCACGACTACGAGCAGTACTTC
TRBJ2-5,TRBV5-6,NA,NA,CASSLVGAPGQETQYF,TGTGCCAGCAGCTTGGTGGGGGCACCAGGTCAAGAGACCCAGTACTTC
TRBJ2-7,TRBV6-5,TRBD2,NA,CASSYASGIYEQYF,TGTGCCAGCAGTTACGCTAGCGGGATATACGAGCAGTACTTC
TRBJ2-7,TRBV2,NA,NA,CASIHRGYEQYF,TGTGCCAGCATTCACCGGGGGTACGAGCAGTACTTC
TRBJ1-1,TRBV7-9,NA,NA,CASSGSLRAEAFF,TGTGCCAGCAGTGGATCTCTCAGGGCTGAAGCTTTCTTT
TRBJ2-7,TRBV5-1,NA,NA,CASSQGGGGYEQYF,TGCGCCAGCAGCCAAGGGGGCGGGGGGTACGAGCAGTACTTC
TRBJ2-2,TRBV24-1,TRBD1,few,CATSDPGQGDTGELFF,TGTGCCACCAGTGACCCTGGACAGGGGGACACCGGGGAGCTGTTTTTT
TRBJ1-5,TRBV2,NA,NA,CASSEKTANSNQPQHF,TGTGCCAGCAGTGAAAAGACAGCTAATAGCAATCAGCCCCAGCATTTT
TRBJ2-4,TRBV27,TRBD2,NA,CASSRGRVDSIAKNIQYF,TGTGCCAGCAGTCGGGGGAGGGTAGACAGTATAGCCAAAAACATTCAGTACTTC
TRBJ1-1,TRBV9,TRBD1,NA,CASRKVGGAGITEAFF,TGTGCCAGCAGAAAAGTAGGGGGCGCGGGGATCACTGAAGCTTTCTTT
TRBJ2-7,TRBV24-1,NA,few,CATSSQGGSYEQYF,TGTGCCACCAGTTCTCAGGGCGGCTCCTACGAGCAGTACTTC
TRBJ1-3,TRBV20-1,NA,NA,CSASVRGDGNTIYF,TGCAGTGCTAGTGTCCGGGGGGATGGAAACACCATATATTTT
TRBJ1-2,TRBV7-2,NA,NA,CASSPGNYGYTF,TGTGCCAGCAGCCCAGGGAACTATGGCTACACCTTC
TRBJ1-5,TRBV19,NA,NA,CASTPRQVGNQPQHF,TGTGCCAGTACCCCCAGACAGGTGGGCAATCAGCCCCAGCATTTT
TRBJ1-6,TRBV9,NA,NA,CASSAERRPGSPLHF,TGTGCCAGCAGCGCCGAACGGAGGCCCGGGTCACCCCTCCACTTT
TRBJ2-1,TRBV9,NA,once,CASTPEGAYNEQFF,TGTGCCAGCACCCCGGAGGGGGCGTACAATGAGCAGTTCTTC
TRBJ2-6,TRBV5-6,NA,once,CASTLSGANVLTF,TGTGCCAGCACCCTCTCTGGGGCCAACGTCCTGACTTTC
TRBJ1-1,TRBV6-6,NA,NA,CASTHGGTEAFF,TGTGCCAGCACCCACGGGGGCACTGAAGCTTTCTTT
TRBJ2-2,TRBV5-1,NA,NA,CASSFSGTAGTGELFF,TGCGCCAGCAGCTTTTCGGGCACAGCGGGCACCGGGGAGCTGTTTTTT
TRBJ2-7,TRBV21-1,NA,once,CASRCPGQGVGNEQYF,TGTGCCAGCAGGTGTCCGGGACAGGGAGTCGGCAACGAGCAGTACTTC
TRBJ1-1,TRBV5-1,NA,NA,CAARRRGSTEAFF,TGCGCCGCGAGGAGGCGGGGAAGCACTGAAGCTTTCTTT
TRBJ2-3,TRBV4-3,NA,NA,CASSVYSQSTDTQYF,TGCGCCAGCAGCGTTTACAGCCAAAGCACAGATACGCAGTATTTT
TRBJ1-1,TRBV7-3,TRBD1,few,CASSPSPGQGERAFF,TGTGCCAGCAGCCCCTCTCCGGGACAGGGGGAAAGAGCTTTCTTT
TRBJ2-1,TRBV9,NA,NA,CASSGADRGNEQFF,TGTGCCAGCAGCGGAGCGGATAGGGGGAATGAGCAGTTCTTC
TRBJ2-7,TRBV18,TRBD1,NA,CASSPGTGDYEQYF,TGTGCCAGCTCACCGGGGACAGGGGACTACGAGCAGTACTTC
TRBJ2-3,TRBV28,TRBD2,NA,CASSLAGSHSTAQYF,TGTGCCAGCAGCCTAGCGGGATCTCACTCTACGGCGCAGTATTTT
TRBJ1-2,TRBV9,TRBD1,NA,CASSSWTGTNYGYTF,TGTGCCAGCAGCTCCTGGACAGGGACTAACTATGGCTACACCTTC
TRBJ2-1,TRBV15,TRBD1,NA,CATSGHRGPSSYNEQFF,TGTGCCACCAGCGGACACAGGGGGCCCAGCTCCTACAATGAGCAGTTCTTC
TRBJ1-5,TRBV2,TRBD1,NA,CASSLGQGSNQPQHF,TGTGCCAGCAGTCTAGGACAGGGCTCAAATCAGCCCCAGCATTTT
TRBJ2-7,TRBV5-4,NA,NA,CASSEPRTYEQYF,TGTGCCAGCAGTGAGCCTAGGACCTACGAGCAGTACTTC
TRBJ2-1,TRBV5-1,NA,NA,CASSLAWASYDEQFF,TGCGCCAGCAGCTTGGCCTGGGCTAGCTACGATGAGCAGTTCTTC
TRBJ2-7,TRBV7-2,TRBD2,NA,CASSLAPGTSGSLCEQYF,TGTGCCAGCAGCTTAGCGCCCGGGACTAGCGGGAGCTTATGCGAGCAGTACTTC
TRBJ2-1,TRBV12-5,TRBD2,NA,CASGLASGGGDEQFF,TGTGCTAGTGGTTTGGCTAGCGGGGGGGGCGATGAGCAGTTCTTC
TRBJ1-6,TRBV7-9,TRBD1,NA,CASSSGQGNSPLHF,TGTGCCAGCAGTTCGGGACAGGGTAATTCACCCCTCCACTTT
TRBJ1-3,TRBV5-4,NA,few,CASSLDRASGNTIYF,TGTGCCAGCAGCTTGGACAGGGCCTCTGGAAACACCATATATTTT
TRBJ2-1,TRBV9,NA,NA,CASSVTRGYNEQFF,TGTGCCAGCAGCGTGACCCGGGGCTACAATGAGCAGTTCTTC
TRBJ1-2,TRBV18,TRBD1,NA,CASSPPSRGITF,TGTGCCAGCTCACCACCGAGCAGGGGGATCACCTTC
TRBJ2-5,TRBV24-1,NA,NA,CATSDSRGYQETQYF,TGTGCCACCAGTGATTCCCGGGGGTACCAAGAGACCCAGTACTTC
TRBJ2-5,TRBV7-2,TRBD2,NA,CASSTSGVGETQYF,TGTGCCAGCAGCACTAGCGGGGTTGGTGAGACCCAGTACTTC
TRBJ2-3,TRBV24-1,NA,NA,CATSDYQSDTQYF,TGTGCCACCAGTGATTATCAATCAGATACGCAGTATTTT
TRBJ2-3,TRBV5-6,TRBD2,NA,CASSLSISGSPDTQYF,TGTGCCAGCAGCTTGTCGATTAGCGGGAGCCCAGATACGCAGTATTTT